Each of the 28 T cell receptor beta chains below was sequenced from the same sample in a study of T-cell memory formation after mild COVID-19. A single record per CDR3 protein comes from TCRdb applying MiXCR to the 5' RACE reads. This sample carries fewer than 90,000 distinct CDR3 sequences, more than 10% of them seen once, and the ten largest clones take more than 35%. The sequenced material came from PBMCs or a T cell subset sorted from them (not recorded which). The source is a young man who had mild COVID-19 (a few samples of this study predate the infection). Cell type and time point are not known.

This clonotype was seen repeatedly, ten times or more. The V and J genes are TRBV6-2 or TRBV6-3 and TRBJ1-4, with D perhaps matching TRBD1 (5 bases). The germline V gene encodes CDR1 MNHEY and CDR2 SVGEGT. Trimming cost V 7 bases and J 5 bases, with 14 bases left between them. The CDR3 contains 14 residues. The CDR3 loop is CASTPGRENEKLFF. In DNA form, the CDR3 reads TGTGCCAGCACCCCGGGACGTGAGAATGAAAAACTGTTTTTT.

This clonotype was recorded at least ten times. V and J are TRBV5-1 and TRBJ2-7, with 10 nucleotides matching TRBD1. V lost 0 bases to trimming and J lost 5 bases; unmatched junction nucleotides: 5. The CDR3 spans 15 residues. CDR1 and CDR2 from the germline V gene are SGHRS and YFSETQ. CDR3 DNA sequence: TGCGCCAGCAGCTTGGAGGGACAGGGGAGTGACGAGCAGTACTTC. Translated: CASSLEGQGSDEQYF.

The sample holds a few counts of this clonotype. The chain employs TRBV12-3 or TRBV12-4 and TRBJ1-4, with a tentative D call TRBD1 (5 bases). This CDR3 is 16 amino acids long. V lost 6 bases and J 6 bases, leaving 20 bases between the germline ends. CDR3 loop: CASSRLLGGGDEKLFF. The CDR3 DNA follows: TGTGCCAGCAGCCGTCTCCTTGGGGGTGGAGATGAAAAACTGTTTTTT.

This clonotype was counted only a few times. The chain is built from TRBV10-3 and TRBJ1-2; unclear D gene. The length of the CDR3 is 12 residues. CDR1 ENHRY and CDR2 SYGVKD come from the germline V gene. Trimming stripped 8 bases from V and 6 bases from J, with 13 bases between. The CDR3 sequence is CAIRDGVDGYTF. CDR3 in DNA: TGTGCCATCCGAGACGGCGTCGATGGCTACACCTTC.

In this sample, this clonotype turned up a few times. The genes are TRBV5-6 and TRBJ2-3, with TRBD1 matching 9 bases. J gave up 5 bases and V 2 bases, and 9 bases lay outside the gene matches. CDR1 and CDR2 (germline): SGHDT, YYEEEE. The CDR3 extends over 16 amino acids. CDR3 sequence: CASSLGDRVIGDTQYF. The CDR3 region has the DNA TGTGCCAGCAGCTTAGGGGACAGGGTTATCGGAGATACGCAGTATTTT.

The gene calls are TRBV4-2 and TRBJ2-1; 13 bases map to TRBD2. Unmatched junction bases numbered 8, after V lost 3 bases and J lost 0 bases. This CDR3 has 19 amino acids. Germline assignment: CDR1 LGHNA and CDR2 YNFKEQ. CDR3 region: CASSQRLAGGQSSYNEQFF. The CDR3 coding sequence is TGTGCCAGCAGCCAGCGACTAGCGGGGGGTCAGAGCTCCTACAATGAGCAGTTCTTC.

The V call is TRBV6-6, the J call TRBJ2-7; 7 bases align to TRBD1. Germline CDR1 and CDR2: MNHNY and SVGAGI (reference sequence). J was trimmed by 4 bases and V by 9 bases; bases with no gene match: 6. The CDR3 extends over 12 amino acids. The CDR3 region has the DNA TGTGCCAGAAGGACGGACAGGTACGAGCAGTACTTC. This codes for CARRTDRYEQYF.

This chain uses TRBV4-3 with TRBJ2-1; the D gene is possibly TRBD2 (6 bases). V was cut by 0 bases and J by 10 bases, with 16 bases left in between. Germline lookup yields CDR1 LGHNA and CDR2 YSLEER. This CDR3 is built from 15 residues. Written as DNA, the CDR3 is TGCGCCAGCAGCCAAGATTCCGTTTCGGGGAGGGAGCAGTTCTTC. It encodes CASSQDSVSGREQFF.

At least ten counts were recorded for this clonotype. The rearrangement joins TRBV7-2 to TRBJ2-3; TRBD1 or TRBD2 may be the D gene (5 bases each). The length of the CDR3 is 15 residues. With 5 bases removed from V and 4 bases from J, the gap between germline ends came to 16 bases. The germline gives CDR1 SGHTA, CDR2 FQGNSA. CDR3 region: CASSLSGMGADTQYF. The CDR3 bases are TGTGCCAGCAGCCTCAGTGGCATGGGGGCAGATACGCAGTATTTT.

This chain joins TRBV29-1 and TRBJ2-7; no clear D. The CDR3 has 13 amino acids. Trimming took off 0 bases at V and 4 bases at J, with 10 bases between the two ends. The germline gives CDR1 SQVTM, CDR2 ANQGSEA. The CDR3 loop reads CSVEDETEYEQYF. The DNA for the CDR3 is TGCAGCGTTGAAGATGAGACTGAGTACGAGCAGTACTTC.

V is TRBV6-7 and J is TRBJ2-7; the D is unclear. TRBV6-7 is filed as an ORF, its function uncertain. Trimming left V 6 bases short and J 5 bases short, with 8 bases between. The CDR3 has 11 amino acids. This CDR3 is CASSYLNEQYV. In DNA, the CDR3 is TGTGCCAGCAGCTATCTCAACGAGCAGTACGTC.

This clonotype was seen ten or more times. This sequence joins TRBV7-6 and TRBJ2-7; unclear D gene. This CDR3 spans 13 amino acids. Trimming pared 4 bases from V and 1 base from J, leaving 8 bases between. Germline CDR1 is SGHVS and CDR2 is FNYEAQ. This CDR3 is CASSSDPSYEQYF. In nucleotides, the CDR3 is TGTGCCAGCAGCTCTGACCCGTCCTACGAGCAGTACTTC.

This clonotype came up many times. J is TRBJ2-5 and V is TRBV7-2; D remains unclear. V lost 3 bases, J lost 5 bases, and 10 bases lay in between. From germline, CDR1 is SGHTA and CDR2 FQGNSA. CDR3 length: 13 amino acids. CDR3 protein: CASSFGWWETQYF. The CDR3 DNA sequence: TGTGCCAGCAGCTTTGGTTGGTGGGAGACCCAGTACTTC.

This clonotype occurred a few times. The chain has TRBV20-1 and TRBJ2-1, with 9 positions matching TRBD1. Trimming took 6 bases from V and 0 from J; bases not matched to a gene: 9. The CDR3 has 16 residues. The germline V gene has CDR1 DFQATT and CDR2 SNEGSKA (reference sequence). CDR3 residues: CSASDRGESSYNEQFF. In DNA form, the CDR3 reads TGCAGTGCGTCAGACAGGGGGGAGAGCTCCTACAATGAGCAGTTCTTC.

In its sample, this clonotype was seen many times. The genes are TRBV6-5 and TRBJ2-7; D might be TRBD1 (6 bases). The germline gives CDR1 MNHEY, CDR2 SVGAGI. This CDR3 has 15 amino acids. The germline V and J ends were trimmed by 0 bases and 2 bases, with 11 bases remaining between them. The CDR3 DNA reads TGTGCCAGCAGTTACTCCCTGGACAGCGCCTACGAGCAGTACTTC. Encoded protein: CASSYSLDSAYEQYF.

Only a few counts were recorded for this clonotype. The DNA of the CDR3 is TGCAGTGCTAGAGATACCGATTCAAGCTCCTATAATTCACCCCTCCACTTT. Translation gives CSARDTDSSSYNSPLHF. The chain employs TRBV20-1 and TRBJ1-6; D is ambiguous. Trimming took 0 bases from V and 0 from J, leaving 12 bases between them. The CDR3 loop spans 17 amino acids. The germline CDR1 and CDR2 sequences are DFQATT and SNEGSKA (reference sequence).

This clonotype appeared a few times. The chain employs TRBV7-2 and TRBJ1-2; D gene uncertain. This CDR3 is 12 amino acids long. The germline V gene encodes CDR1 SGHTA and CDR2 FQGNSA. Trimming took 8 bases from V and 4 from J, leaving 11 bases between them. CDR3 residues: CASGRILYGYTF. CDR3 in DNA: TGTGCCAGCGGACGGATCCTCTATGGCTACACCTTC.

The chain joins TRBV5-1 to TRBJ1-1; no reliable D call. Trimming cost V 0 bases and J 5 bases, with 8 bases left between them. The CDR3 runs 13 residues. The germline V gene has CDR1 SGHRS and CDR2 YFSETQ. CDR3 region: CASSLAGVTEAFF. CDR3 coding DNA: TGCGCCAGCAGCTTGGCTGGGGTTACTGAAGCTTTCTTT.

This clonotype was detected only a few times. V usage is TRBV27 and J usage is TRBJ1-6; a weak D match, TRBD1 (6 bases). The CDR3 length is 13 residues. Germline assignment: CDR1 MNHEY and CDR2 SMNVEV (reference sequence). V was shortened by 2 bases and J by 15 bases, with 14 bases between the two germline ends. The CDR3 coding sequence is TGTGCCAGCAGTTTAGGACAGTCACATCTCCTCCACTTT. Its protein is CASSLGQSHLLHF.

The rearrangement links TRBV7-9 to TRBJ1-1, with D uncertain. Per the germline V gene, CDR1 is SEHNR and CDR2 is FQNEAQ (reference sequence). The CDR3 extends over 15 amino acids. Trimming took off 1 base at V and 2 bases at J, with 11 bases between the two ends. CDR3 region: CASSLGVGRNTEAFF. As DNA, the CDR3 is TGTGCCAGCAGCTTAGGGGTGGGAAGAAACACTGAAGCTTTCTTT.

V usage is TRBV5-1 and J usage is TRBJ1-3, with 7 nucleotides matching TRBD1. Germline CDR1 SGHRS, CDR2 YFSETQ. J gave up 0 bases and V 2 bases, and 11 bases lay outside the gene matches. The CDR3 covers 18 residues. CDR3 residues: CASSFDPEGTDSGNTIYF. DNA of the CDR3: TGCGCCAGCAGCTTTGATCCTGAAGGGACAGACTCTGGAAACACCATATATTTT.

The genes are TRBV2 and TRBJ1-1, with a possible D match to TRBD1 (6 bases). V gave up 7 bases and J gave up 6 bases, with 18 bases separating them. CDR3 length: 14 residues. CDR1 and CDR2 (germline): SNHLY, FYNNEI. The CDR3 coding sequence is TGTGCCAGCACCCCGACAGGTGGGTGGGCTGAAGCTTTCTTT. This translates into CASTPTGGWAEAFF.

This rearrangement joins TRBV5-4 to TRBJ1-2, with a tentative D call TRBD1 (6 bases). Germline V gene sequence: CDR1 SGHNT, CDR2 YYREEE (reference sequence). The CDR3 has 14 amino acids. The V gene lost 2 bases and the J gene lost 3 bases, with 11 bases spanning the gap. The CDR3 spells CASSLRGVDYGYTF. The CDR3 coding sequence is TGTGCCAGCAGCTTAAGGGGGGTCGACTATGGCTACACCTTC.

V and J are TRBV4-1 and TRBJ1-4; a possible D gene is TRBD1 (5 bases). Trimming left V 0 bases short and J 8 bases short, with 13 bases between. Germline V lookup: CDR1 MGHRA, CDR2 YSYEKL. The CDR3 length is 15 residues. The CDR3 here is CASSQERQGREKLFF. Here the CDR3 DNA reads TGCGCCAGCAGCCAAGAAAGGCAGGGTCGGGAAAAACTGTTTTTT.

The rearrangement uses TRBV6-2 or TRBV6-3 and TRBJ2-5; maybe TRBD1 (5 bases). The CDR3 contains 17 residues. Per germline, CDR1 MNHEY and CDR2 SVGEGT. V lost 0 bases and J lost 2, with 16 bases in between. CDR3 nucleotides: TGTGCCAGCAGTTACTCGGGATGGGTACAGGATCAAGAGACCCAGTACTTC. This sequence encodes CASSYSGWVQDQETQYF.

V gene TRBV9 combines with J gene TRBJ1-6; D is unresolved. There are 15 residues in the CDR3. The germline V gene has CDR1 SGDLS and CDR2 YYNGEE. V lost 4 bases, J lost 10 bases, and 18 bases lay in between. CDR3: CASSRKSQPRSPLHF. The CDR3 DNA reads TGTGCCAGCAGCAGAAAGTCACAGCCAAGATCACCCCTCCACTTT. The full variable domain, its missing parts supplied by reference TRBV9 and TRBJ1-6, is DSGVTQTPKHLITATGQRVTLRCSPRSGDLSVYWYQQSLDQGLQFLIQYYNGEERAKGNILERFSAQQFPDLHSELNLSSLELGDSALYFCASSRKSQPRSPLHFGNGTRLTVT.

V gene TRBV20-1 combines with J gene TRBJ1-1, with TRBD1 identical over 7 bases. The CDR3 is made up of 12 amino acids. The germline CDR1 and CDR2 sequences are DFQATT and SNEGSKA (reference sequence). In DNA, the CDR3 is TGCAGCACTAACAGGGGGAACACTGAAGCTTTCTTT. Its translation is CSTNRGNTEAFF.

The sample holds a few counts of this clonotype. J is TRBJ2-2 and V is TRBV6-5; the match to TRBD2 covers 12 bases. The length of the CDR3 is 16 residues. Germline CDR1 is MNHEY and CDR2 is SVGAGI. V was pared by 2 bases and J by 4 bases, with 2 bases of the junction left unmatched. Here the CDR3 DNA reads TGTGCCAGCAGTTACAGACTAGCGGGGGCCACCGGGGAGCTGTTTTTT. As protein: CASSYRLAGATGELFF.